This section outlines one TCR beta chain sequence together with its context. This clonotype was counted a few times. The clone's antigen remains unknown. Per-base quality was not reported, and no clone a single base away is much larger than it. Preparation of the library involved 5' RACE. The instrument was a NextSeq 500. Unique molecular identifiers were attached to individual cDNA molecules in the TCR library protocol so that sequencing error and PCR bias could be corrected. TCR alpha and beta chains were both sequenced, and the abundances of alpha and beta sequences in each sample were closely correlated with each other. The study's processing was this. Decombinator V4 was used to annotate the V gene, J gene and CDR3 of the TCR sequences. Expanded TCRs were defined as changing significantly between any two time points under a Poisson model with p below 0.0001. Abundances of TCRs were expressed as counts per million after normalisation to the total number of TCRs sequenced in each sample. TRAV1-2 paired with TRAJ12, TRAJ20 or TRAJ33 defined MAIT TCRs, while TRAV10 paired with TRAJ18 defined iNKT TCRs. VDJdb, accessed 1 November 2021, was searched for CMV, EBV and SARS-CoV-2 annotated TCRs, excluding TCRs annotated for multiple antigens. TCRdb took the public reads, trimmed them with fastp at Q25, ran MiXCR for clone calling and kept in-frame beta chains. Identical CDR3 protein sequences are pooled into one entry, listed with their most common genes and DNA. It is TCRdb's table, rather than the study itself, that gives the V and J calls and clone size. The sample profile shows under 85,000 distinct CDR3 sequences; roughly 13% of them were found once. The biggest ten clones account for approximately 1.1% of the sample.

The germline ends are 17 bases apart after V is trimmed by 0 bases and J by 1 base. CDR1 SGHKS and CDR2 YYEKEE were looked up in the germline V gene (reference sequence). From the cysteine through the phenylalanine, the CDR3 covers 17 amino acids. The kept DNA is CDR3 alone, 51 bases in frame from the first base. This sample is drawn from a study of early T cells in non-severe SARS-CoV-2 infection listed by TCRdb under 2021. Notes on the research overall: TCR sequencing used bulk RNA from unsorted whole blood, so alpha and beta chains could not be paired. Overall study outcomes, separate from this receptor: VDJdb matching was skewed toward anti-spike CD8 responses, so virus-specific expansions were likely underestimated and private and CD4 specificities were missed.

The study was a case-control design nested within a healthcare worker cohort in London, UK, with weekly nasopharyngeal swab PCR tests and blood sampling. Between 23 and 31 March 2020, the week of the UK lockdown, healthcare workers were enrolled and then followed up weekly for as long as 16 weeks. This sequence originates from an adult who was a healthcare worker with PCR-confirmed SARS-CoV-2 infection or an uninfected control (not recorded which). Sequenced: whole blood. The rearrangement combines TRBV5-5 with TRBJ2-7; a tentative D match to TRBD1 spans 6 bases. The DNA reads TGTGCCAGCAGCTTGGCCTCCGGGACACCAACTTCCTACGAGCAGTACTTC. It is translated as CASSLASGTPTSYEQYF. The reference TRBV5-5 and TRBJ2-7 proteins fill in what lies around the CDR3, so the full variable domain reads DAGVTQSPTHLIKTRGQQVTLRCSPISGHKSVSWYQQVLGQGPQFIFQYYEKEERGRGNFPDRFSARQFPNYSSELNVNALLLGDSALYLCASSLASGTPTSYEQYFGPGTRLTVT.